At least ten counts were recorded for the clone carrying this T cell receptor beta chain. What it binds is not known. What was amplified from RNA transcripts were TCR beta CDR3 regions. Researchers ran a first-round RT-PCR on the TCR CDR3 using the HTBI primer set. TCRdb re-analysed the multiplex PCR reads in MiXCR, keeping a single row per CDR3 protein. This sample has a few hundred thousand distinct CDR3 sequences, with 17% found just once. Clinical Activity Scores of at least 3, NOSPECS grades of at least 4 and durations under 3 months characterized ophthalmopathy patients. Fresh peripheral blood, roughly 10 ml, was the source of the PBMCs. The data stem from a study of T cells in Graves' hyperthyroidism and ophthalmopathy. Overall study findings and caveats: Ophthalmopathy was told apart from stable hyperthyroidism by a 13 V-J model.

Trimming removed 5 bases at V and 7 bases at J, with 15 bases between. Germline values: CDR1 MDHEN, CDR2 SYDVKM. CDR3 size: 14 residues. What was sequenced was blood. The receptor was derived from a woman between 18 and 30 years old with Graves' ophthalmopathy. The chain recombines TRBV28 with TRBJ2-1; possible D gene TRBD1, 5 bases. The CDR3 DNA is TGTGCCAGCAGTCTTCCAGCGACAGTTAATGAGCAGTTCTTC. The encoded protein is CASSLPATVNEQFF.